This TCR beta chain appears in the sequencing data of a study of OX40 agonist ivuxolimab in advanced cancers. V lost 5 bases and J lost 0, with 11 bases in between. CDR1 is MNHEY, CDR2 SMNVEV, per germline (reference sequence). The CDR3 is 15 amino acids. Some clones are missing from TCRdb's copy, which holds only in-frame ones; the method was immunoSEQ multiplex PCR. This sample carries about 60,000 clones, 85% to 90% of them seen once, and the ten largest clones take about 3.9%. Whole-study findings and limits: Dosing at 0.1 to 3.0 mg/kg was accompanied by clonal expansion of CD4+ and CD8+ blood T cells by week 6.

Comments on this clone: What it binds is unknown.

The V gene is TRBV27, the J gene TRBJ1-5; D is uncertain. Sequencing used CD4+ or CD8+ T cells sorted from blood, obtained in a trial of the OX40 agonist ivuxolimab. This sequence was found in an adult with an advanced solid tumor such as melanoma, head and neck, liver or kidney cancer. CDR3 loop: CASSPYRDSNQPQHF. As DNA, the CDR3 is TGTGCCAGCAGTCCGTACAGAGATAGCAATCAGCCCCAGCATTTT.